This T cell receptor beta chain was obtained from a study of cytomegalovirus exposure and HLA in healthy donors. Study-level information: The 130 or so validation repertoires used a platform that matched the one used for the approximately 670 first-cohort repertoires, as a later analysis reported.

The data were produced by immunoSEQ multiplex PCR, yet TCRdb's version contains in-frame clones alone and is incomplete. The table includes 150,000 to 200,000 clones, around 86% detected once. The CDR3 loop spans 19 amino acids. This clone has more than one count but fewer than ten. The target antigen is unknown. Study-wide points: The classifier was said to identify cytomegalovirus status with high specificity and sensitivity. Most TCRs appeared rarely, but some public TCRs recurred in many donors.

The receptor was isolated from a woman under 30 in good health and CMV-seronegative. The sample consisted of PBMCs. The V gene is TRBV12-2, the J gene TRBJ2-3; TRBD2, the table's D call, lacks a check against the DNA. TRBV12-2 is a listed pseudogene. The CDR3 DNA reads as TGTGCAAGTCGCTCGGACCCCCCTAGCGGGAGGGCAAGCACAGATACGCAGTATTTT. As protein: CASRSDPPSGRASTDTQYF.